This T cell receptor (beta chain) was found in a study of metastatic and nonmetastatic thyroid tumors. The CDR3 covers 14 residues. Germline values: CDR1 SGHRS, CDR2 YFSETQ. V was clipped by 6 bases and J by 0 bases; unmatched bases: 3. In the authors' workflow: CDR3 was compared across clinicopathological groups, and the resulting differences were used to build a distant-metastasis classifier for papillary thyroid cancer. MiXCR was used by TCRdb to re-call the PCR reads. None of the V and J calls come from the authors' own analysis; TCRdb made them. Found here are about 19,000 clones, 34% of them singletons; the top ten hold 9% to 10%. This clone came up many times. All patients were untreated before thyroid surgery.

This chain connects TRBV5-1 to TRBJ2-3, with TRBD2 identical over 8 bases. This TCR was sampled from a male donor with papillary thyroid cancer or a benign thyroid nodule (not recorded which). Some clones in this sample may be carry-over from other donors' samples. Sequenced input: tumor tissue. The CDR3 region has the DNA TGCGCCAGCACCGGGGGGGAGAGCACAGATACGCAGTATTTT. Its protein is CASTGGESTDTQYF.